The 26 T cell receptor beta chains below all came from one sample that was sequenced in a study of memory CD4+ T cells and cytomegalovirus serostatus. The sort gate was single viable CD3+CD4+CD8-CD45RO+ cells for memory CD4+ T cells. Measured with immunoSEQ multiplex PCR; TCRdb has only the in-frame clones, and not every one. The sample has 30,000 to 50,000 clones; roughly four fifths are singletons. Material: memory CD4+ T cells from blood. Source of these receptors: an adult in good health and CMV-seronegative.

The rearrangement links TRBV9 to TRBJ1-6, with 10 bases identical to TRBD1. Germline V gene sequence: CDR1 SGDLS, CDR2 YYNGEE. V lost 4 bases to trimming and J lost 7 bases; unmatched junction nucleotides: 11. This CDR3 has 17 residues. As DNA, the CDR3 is TGTGCCAGCAGCATCGGGACAGGGACAGGGGACAATTCACCCCTCCACTTT. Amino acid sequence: CASSIGTGTGDNSPLHF.

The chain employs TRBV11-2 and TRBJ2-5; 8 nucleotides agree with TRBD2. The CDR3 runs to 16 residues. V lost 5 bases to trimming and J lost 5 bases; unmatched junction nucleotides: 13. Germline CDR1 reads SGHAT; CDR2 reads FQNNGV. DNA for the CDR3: TGTGCCAGCAGCCCGTGGGTAGCGGGGCAAAGTGAGACCCAGTACTTC. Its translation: CASSPWVAGQSETQYF.

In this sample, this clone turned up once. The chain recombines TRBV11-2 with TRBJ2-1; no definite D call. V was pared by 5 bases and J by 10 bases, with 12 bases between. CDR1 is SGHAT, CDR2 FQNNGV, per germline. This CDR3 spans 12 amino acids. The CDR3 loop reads CASSPSIPEQFF. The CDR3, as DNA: TGTGCCAGCAGCCCCAGCATTCCGGAGCAGTTCTTC.

In nucleotides, the CDR3 is TGTGCCTGGAGTTACGTCCAGGGAGGCTACACCTTC. As protein: CAWSYVQGGYTF. The chain combines TRBV30 with TRBJ1-2; TRBD1 is a possible D gene (5 bases). The CDR3 consists of 12 residues. In germline, CDR1 is GTSNPN, CDR2 SVGIG (reference sequence). The V gene lost 2 bases and the J gene lost 8 bases, with 12 bases spanning the gap.

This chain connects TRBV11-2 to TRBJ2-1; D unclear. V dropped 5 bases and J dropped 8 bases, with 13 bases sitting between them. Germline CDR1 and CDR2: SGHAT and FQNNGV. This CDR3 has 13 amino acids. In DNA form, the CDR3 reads TGTGCCAGCAGCACAACTATGATCTATGAGCAGTTCTTC. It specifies CASSTTMIYEQFF.

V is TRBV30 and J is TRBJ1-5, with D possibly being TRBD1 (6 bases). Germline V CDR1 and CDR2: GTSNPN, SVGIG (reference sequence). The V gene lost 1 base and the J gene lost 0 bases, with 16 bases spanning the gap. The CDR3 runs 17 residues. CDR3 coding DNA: TGTGCCTGGAGTGCCAGGGGTAGTTTAGATAGCAATCAGCCCCAGCATTTT. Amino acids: CAWSARGSLDSNQPQHF.

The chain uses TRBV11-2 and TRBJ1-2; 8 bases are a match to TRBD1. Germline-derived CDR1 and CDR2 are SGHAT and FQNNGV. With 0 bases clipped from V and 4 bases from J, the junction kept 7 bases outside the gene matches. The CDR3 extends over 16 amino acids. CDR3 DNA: TGTGCCAGCAGCTTAGATGACTCAGGGGGCGGCTATGGCTACACCTTC. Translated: CASSLDDSGGGYGYTF.

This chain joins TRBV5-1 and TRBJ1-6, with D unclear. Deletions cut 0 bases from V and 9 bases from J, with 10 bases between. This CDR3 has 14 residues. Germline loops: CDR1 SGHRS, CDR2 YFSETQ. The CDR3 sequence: CASSLERSSSPLHF. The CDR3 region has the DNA TGCGCCAGCAGCTTGGAAAGGAGTAGTTCACCCCTCCACTTT.

The CDR3 here is CAWSAKGKIGQPQHF. CDR3 DNA: TGTGCCTGGAGTGCGAAGGGAAAGATCGGTCAGCCCCAGCATTTT. This rearrangement joins TRBV30 to TRBJ1-5; D unresolved. CDR1 is GTSNPN and CDR2 is SVGIG in the germline V gene (reference sequence). The length of the CDR3 is 15 residues. Trimming removed 1 base from V and 6 bases from J, with 16 bases in between.

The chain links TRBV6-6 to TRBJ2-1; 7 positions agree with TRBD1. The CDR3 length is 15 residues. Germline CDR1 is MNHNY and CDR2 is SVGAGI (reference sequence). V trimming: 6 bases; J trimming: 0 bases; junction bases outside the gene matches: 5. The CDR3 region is CASRGTESSYNEQFF. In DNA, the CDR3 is TGTGCCAGCAGGGGGACAGAGAGCTCCTACAATGAGCAGTTCTTC.

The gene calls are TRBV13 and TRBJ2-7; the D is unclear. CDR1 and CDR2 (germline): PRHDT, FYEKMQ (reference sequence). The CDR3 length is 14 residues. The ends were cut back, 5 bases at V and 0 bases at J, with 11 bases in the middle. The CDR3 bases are TGTGCCAGCAGCCCGTCTAGAAGCTCCTACGAGCAGTACTTC. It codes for CASSPSRSSYEQYF.

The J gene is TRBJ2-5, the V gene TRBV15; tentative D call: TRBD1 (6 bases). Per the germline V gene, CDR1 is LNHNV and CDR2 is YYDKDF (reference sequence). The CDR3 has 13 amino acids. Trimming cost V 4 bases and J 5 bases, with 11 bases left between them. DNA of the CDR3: TGTGCCACCAGCACAGGGGTGGAGGAGACCCAGTACTTC. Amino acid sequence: CATSTGVEETQYF.

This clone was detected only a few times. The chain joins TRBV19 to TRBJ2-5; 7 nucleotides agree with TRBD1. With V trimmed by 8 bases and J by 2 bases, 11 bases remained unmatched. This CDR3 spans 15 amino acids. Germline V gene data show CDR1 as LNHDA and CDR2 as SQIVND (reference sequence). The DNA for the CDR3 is TGTGCCAGTGGGAACAGGGGTGCGATTCAAGAGACCCAGTACTTC. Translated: CASGNRGAIQETQYF.

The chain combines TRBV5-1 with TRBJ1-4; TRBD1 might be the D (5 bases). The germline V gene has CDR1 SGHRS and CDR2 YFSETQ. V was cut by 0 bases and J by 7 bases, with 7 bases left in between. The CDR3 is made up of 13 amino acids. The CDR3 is CASSLGQLEKLFF. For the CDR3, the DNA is TGCGCCAGCAGCTTGGGACAGCTTGAAAAACTGTTTTTT.

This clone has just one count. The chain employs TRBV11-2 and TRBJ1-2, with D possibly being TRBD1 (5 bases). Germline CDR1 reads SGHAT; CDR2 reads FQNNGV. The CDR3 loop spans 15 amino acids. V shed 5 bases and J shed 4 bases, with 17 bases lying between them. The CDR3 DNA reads TGTGCCAGCAGCCCATTTTCCCGACAGTCCTATGGCTACACCTTC. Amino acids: CASSPFSRQSYGYTF.

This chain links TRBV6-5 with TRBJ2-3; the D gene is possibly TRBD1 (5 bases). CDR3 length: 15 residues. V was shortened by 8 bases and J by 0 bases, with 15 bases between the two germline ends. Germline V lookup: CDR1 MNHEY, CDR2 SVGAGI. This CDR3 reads CASGPTGRSTDTQYF. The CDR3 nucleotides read TGTGCCAGCGGTCCTACAGGACGCAGCACAGATACGCAGTATTTT.

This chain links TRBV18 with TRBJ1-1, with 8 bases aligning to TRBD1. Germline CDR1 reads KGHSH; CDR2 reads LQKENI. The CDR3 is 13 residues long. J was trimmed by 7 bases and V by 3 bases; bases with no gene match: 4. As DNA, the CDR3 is TGTGCCAGCTCACCGCTGACAGGGGTTGAAGCTTTCTTT. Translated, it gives CASSPLTGVEAFF.

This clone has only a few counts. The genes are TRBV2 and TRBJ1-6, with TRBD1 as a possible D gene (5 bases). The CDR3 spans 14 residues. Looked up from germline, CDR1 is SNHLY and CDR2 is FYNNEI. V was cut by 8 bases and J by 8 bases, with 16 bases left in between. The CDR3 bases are TGTGCCAGCGTGCCGGAGGGGTCATATTCACCCCTCCACTTT. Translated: CASVPEGSYSPLHF.

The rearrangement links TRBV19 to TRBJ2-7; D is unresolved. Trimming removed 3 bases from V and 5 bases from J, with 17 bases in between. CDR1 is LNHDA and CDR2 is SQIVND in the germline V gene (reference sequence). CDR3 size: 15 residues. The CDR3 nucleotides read TGTGCCAGTAGTATGGCTCGATGGGTTGGGGACGAGCAGTACTTC. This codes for CASSMARWVGDEQYF.

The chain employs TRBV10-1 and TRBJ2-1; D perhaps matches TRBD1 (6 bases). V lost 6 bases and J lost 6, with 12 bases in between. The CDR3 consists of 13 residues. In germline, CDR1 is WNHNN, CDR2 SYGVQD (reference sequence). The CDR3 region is CASRKDRINEQFF. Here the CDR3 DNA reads TGCGCCAGCAGAAAGGACAGAATCAATGAGCAGTTCTTC.

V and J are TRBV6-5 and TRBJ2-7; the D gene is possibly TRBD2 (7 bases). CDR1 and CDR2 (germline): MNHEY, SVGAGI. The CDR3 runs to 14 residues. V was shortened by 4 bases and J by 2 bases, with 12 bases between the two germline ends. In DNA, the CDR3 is TGTGCCAGCAGTTCGTACGGGGGGCCCTACGAGCAGTACTTC. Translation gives CASSSYGGPYEQYF.

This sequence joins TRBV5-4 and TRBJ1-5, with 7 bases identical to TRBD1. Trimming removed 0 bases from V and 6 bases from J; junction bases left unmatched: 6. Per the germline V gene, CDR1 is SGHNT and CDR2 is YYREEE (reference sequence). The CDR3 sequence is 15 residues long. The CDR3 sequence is CASSLGPQGTQPQHF. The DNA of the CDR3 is TGTGCCAGCAGCTTGGGGCCACAGGGGACTCAGCCCCAGCATTTT.

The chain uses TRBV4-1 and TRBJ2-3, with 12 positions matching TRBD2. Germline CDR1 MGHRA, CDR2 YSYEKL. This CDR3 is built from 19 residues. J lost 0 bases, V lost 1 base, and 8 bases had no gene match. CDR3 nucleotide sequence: TGCGCCAGCAGCCAAGTTGGGACTAGCGGGCGTGCTAGCACAGATACGCAGTATTTT. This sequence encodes CASSQVGTSGRASTDTQYF.

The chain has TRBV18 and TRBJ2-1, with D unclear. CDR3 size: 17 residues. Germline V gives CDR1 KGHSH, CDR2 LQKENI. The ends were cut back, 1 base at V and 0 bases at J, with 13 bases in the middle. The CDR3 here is CASSPQAMTFSYNEQFF. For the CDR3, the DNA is TGTGCCAGCTCACCACAGGCAATGACATTCTCCTACAATGAGCAGTTCTTC.

The chain's CDR3 is CASSFGSFNTEAFF. DNA for the CDR3: TGTGCCAGCAGCTTCGGATCCTTTAACACTGAAGCTTTCTTT. This chain links TRBV5-8 with TRBJ1-1; D is unclear. V was shortened by 2 bases and J by 2 bases, with 10 bases between the two germline ends. The CDR3 contains 14 residues. Germline CDR1 is SGHTS and CDR2 is YDEGEE.

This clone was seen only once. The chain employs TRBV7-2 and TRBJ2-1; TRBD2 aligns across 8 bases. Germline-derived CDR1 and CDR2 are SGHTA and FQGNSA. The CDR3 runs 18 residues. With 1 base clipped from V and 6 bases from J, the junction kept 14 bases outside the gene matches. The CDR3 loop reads CASSLEAGVTFRVNEQFF. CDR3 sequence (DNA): TGTGCCAGCAGCTTAGAAGCGGGGGTTACCTTCCGGGTCAATGAGCAGTTCTTC.